This T cell receptor beta chain was found in a study of beta chain features in type 1 diabetes. At the level of the study: When patients were set against healthy donors, age, gender and cell yields were similar. Study-wide results and caveats: Cells carrying high TCR expression could end up over-represented when cDNA is sequenced. All four CD4+ subsets of Type 1 diabetes patients contained TCRB CDR3s that were moderately but significantly shorter.

cDNA synthesis used the whole RNA isolate, giving expressed TCRB sequences. Naive, central memory and regulatory T cell samples yielded about 3.57 million reads on average. Data came from immunoSEQ multiplex PCR; TCRdb stores just in-frame clones and leaves some out. The sample lists over 600,000 clones; approximately 13% were seen once. Of note for this clone: Its antigen is as yet unknown.

Per germline, CDR1 SGHNT and CDR2 YYREEE (reference sequence). The V end was cut by 1 base, the J end by 8 bases, with 13 bases between. This CDR3 contains 14 residues. The TCR comes from a man aged 25 to 45 with type 1 diabetes. This rearrangement joins TRBV5-4 to TRBJ2-1; D uncertain. Sequenced material: naive CD4+ T cells from blood. CDR3 bases: TGTGCCAGCAGCTTGTCGGTCAAATTGGATGAGCAGTTCTTC. Translating it yields CASSLSVKLDEQFF. The full variable domain, with the rest looked up from reference TRBV5-4 and TRBJ2-1, is ETGVTQSPTHLIKTRGQQVTLRCSSQSGHNTVSWYQQALGQGPQFIFQYYREEENGRGNFPPRFSGLQFPNYSSELNVNALELDDSALYLCASSLSVKLDEQFFGPGTRLTVL.